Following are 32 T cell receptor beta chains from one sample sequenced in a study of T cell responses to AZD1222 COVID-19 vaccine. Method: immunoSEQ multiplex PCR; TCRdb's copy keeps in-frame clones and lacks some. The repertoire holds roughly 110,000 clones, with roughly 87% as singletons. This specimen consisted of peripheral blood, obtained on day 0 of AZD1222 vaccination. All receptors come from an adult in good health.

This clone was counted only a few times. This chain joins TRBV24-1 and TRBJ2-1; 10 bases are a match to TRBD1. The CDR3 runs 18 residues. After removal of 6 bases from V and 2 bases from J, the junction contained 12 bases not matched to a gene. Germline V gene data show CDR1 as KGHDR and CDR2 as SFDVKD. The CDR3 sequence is CATSPRTGGRGTYNEQFF. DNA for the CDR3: TGTGCCACCAGTCCAAGGACAGGGGGGAGAGGTACCTACAATGAGCAGTTCTTC.

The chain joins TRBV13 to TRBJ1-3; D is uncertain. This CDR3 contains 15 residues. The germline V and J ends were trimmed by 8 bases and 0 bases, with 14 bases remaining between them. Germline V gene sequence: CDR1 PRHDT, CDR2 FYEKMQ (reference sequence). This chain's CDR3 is CASGGRGYSGNTIYF. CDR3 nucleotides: TGTGCCAGCGGAGGACGCGGGTACTCTGGAAACACCATATATTTT.

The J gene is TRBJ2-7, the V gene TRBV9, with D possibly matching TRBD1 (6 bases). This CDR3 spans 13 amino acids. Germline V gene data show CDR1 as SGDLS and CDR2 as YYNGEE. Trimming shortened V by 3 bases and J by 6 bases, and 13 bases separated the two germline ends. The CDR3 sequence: CASSEGVKAEQYF. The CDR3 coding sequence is TGTGCCAGCAGCGAGGGGGTTAAGGCCGAGCAGTACTTC.

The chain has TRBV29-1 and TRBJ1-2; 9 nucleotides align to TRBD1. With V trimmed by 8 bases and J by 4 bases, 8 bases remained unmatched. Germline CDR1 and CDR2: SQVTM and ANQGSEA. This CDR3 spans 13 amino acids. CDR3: CSSFGQGSYGYTF. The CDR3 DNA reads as TGCAGCTCCTTCGGACAGGGGTCCTATGGCTACACCTTC.

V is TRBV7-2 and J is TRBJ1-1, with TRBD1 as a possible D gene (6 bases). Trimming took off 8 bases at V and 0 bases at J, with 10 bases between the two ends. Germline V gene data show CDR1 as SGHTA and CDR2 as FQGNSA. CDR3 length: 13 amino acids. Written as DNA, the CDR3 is TGTGCCAGCGGAGGGGGGATGAACACTGAAGCTTTCTTT. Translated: CASGGGMNTEAFF.

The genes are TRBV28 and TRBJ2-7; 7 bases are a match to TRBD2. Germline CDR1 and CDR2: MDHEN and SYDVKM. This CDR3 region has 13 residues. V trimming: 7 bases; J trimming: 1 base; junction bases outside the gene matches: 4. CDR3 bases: TGTGCCAGCACTGGACTAGATTCCTACGAGCAGTACTTC. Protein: CASTGLDSYEQYF.

The CDR3 loop is CASSSIGGRAGNEQFF. The CDR3, as DNA: TGTGCCAGCAGCTCCATCGGCGGGAGGGCCGGGAATGAGCAGTTCTTC. This sequence joins TRBV7-6 and TRBJ2-1; TRBD2 matches at 9 bases. Looked up from germline, CDR1 is SGHVS and CDR2 is FNYEAQ. Trimming removed 4 bases from V and 7 bases from J; junction bases left unmatched: 11. The CDR3 contains 16 residues.

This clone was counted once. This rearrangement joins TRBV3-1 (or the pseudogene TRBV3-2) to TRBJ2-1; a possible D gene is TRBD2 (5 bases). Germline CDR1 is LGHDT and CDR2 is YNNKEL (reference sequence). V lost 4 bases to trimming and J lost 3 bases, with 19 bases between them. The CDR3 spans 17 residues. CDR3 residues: CASSLPRTPGVYNEQFF. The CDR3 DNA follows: TGTGCCAGCAGCCTTCCGCGAACCCCCGGGGTCTACAATGAGCAGTTCTTC.

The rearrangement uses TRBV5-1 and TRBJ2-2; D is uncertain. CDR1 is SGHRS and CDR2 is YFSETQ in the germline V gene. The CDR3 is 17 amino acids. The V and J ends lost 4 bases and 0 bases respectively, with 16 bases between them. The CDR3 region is CASSPGPSGANTGELFF. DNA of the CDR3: TGCGCCAGCAGCCCAGGACCCTCGGGCGCGAACACCGGGGAGCTGTTTTTT.

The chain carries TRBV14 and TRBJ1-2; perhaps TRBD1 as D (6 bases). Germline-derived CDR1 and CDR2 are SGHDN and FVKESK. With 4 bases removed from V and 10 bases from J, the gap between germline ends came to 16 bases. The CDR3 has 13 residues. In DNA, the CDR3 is TGTGCCAGCAGCCCGAGGACAGTAAGCCACTACACCTTC. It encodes CASSPRTVSHYTF. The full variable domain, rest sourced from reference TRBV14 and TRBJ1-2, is EAGVTQFPSHSVIEKGQTVTLRCDPISGHDNLYWYRRVMGKEIKFLLHFVKESKQDESGMPNNRFLAERTGGTYSTLKVQPAELEDSGVYFCASSPRTVSHYTFGSGTRLTVV.

The CDR3: CASSLGQTYGYTF. CDR3 coding DNA: TGTGCCAGCAGCTTGGGTCAGACCTATGGCTACACCTTC. The V gene is TRBV5-6, the J gene TRBJ1-2; D is unresolved. Per germline, CDR1 SGHDT and CDR2 YYEEEE. The CDR3 consists of 13 residues. V lost 0 bases, J lost 4 bases, and 7 bases lay in between. The full variable domain, its missing parts supplied by reference TRBV5-6 and TRBJ1-2, is DAGVTQSPTHLIKTRGQQVTLRCSPKSGHDTVSWYQQALGQGPQFIFQYYEEEERQRGNFPDRFSGHQFPNYSSELNVNALLLGDSALYLCASSLGQTYGYTFGSGTRLTVV.

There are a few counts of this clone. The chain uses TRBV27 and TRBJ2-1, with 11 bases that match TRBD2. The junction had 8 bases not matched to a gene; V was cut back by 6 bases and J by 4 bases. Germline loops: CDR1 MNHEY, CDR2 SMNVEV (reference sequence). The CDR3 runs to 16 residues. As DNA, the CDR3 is TGTGCCAGCAGCAAGACTAGCGGGATTAGTTACAATGAGCAGTTCTTC. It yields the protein CASSKTSGISYNEQFF.

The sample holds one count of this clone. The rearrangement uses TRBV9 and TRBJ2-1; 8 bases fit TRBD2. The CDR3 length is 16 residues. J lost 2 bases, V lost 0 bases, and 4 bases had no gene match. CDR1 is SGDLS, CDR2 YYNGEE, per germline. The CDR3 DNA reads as TGTGCCAGCAGCGTAGTAGGAGCGGGGGCCTACAATGAGCAGTTCTTC. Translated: CASSVVGAGAYNEQFF.

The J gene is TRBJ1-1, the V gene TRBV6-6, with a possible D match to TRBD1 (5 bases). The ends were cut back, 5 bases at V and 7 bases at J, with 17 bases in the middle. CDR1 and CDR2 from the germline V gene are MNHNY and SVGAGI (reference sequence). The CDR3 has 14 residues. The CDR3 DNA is TGTGCCAGCAGTACCTCGGGGCAGGCACTTGAAGCTTTCTTT. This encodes CASSTSGQALEAFF.

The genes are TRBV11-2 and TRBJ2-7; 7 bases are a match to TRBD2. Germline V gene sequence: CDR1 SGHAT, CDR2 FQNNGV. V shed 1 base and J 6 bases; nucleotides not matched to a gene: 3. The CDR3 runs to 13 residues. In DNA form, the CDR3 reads TGTGCCAGCAGCTTAGTGGGGACTATCGAGCAGTACTTC. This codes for CASSLVGTIEQYF.

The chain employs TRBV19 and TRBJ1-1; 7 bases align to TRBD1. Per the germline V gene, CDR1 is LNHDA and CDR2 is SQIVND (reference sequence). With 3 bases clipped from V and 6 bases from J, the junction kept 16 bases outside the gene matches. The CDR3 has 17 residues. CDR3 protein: CASSIQTGRAVVSEAFF. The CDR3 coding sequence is TGTGCCAGTAGTATCCAGACAGGGAGGGCGGTGGTCTCTGAAGCTTTCTTT.

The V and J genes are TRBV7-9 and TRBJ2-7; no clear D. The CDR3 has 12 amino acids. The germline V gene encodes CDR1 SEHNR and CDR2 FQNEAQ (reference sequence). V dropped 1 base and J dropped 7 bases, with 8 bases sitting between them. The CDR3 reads CASSLGSAEQYF. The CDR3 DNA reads TGTGCCAGCAGCTTAGGGTCGGCGGAGCAGTACTTC.

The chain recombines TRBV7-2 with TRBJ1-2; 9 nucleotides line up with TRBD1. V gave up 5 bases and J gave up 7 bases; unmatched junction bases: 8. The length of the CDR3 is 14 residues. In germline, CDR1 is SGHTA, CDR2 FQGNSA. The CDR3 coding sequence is TGTGCCAGCAGCATTGACAGGGGGATCGGTGGCTACACCTTC. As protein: CASSIDRGIGGYTF.

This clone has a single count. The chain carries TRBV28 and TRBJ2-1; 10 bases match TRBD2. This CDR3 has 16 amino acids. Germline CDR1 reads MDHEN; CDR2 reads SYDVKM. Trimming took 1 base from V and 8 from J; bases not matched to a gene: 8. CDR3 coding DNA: TGTGCCAGCAGTTTATCAAGCGGGAGGGCCATACATGAGCAGTTCTTC. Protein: CASSLSSGRAIHEQFF.

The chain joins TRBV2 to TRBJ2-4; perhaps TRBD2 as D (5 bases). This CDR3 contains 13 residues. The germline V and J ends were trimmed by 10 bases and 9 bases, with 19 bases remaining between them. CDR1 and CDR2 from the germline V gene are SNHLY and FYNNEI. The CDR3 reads CATLRNPGSIQYF. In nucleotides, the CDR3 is TGTGCCACCCTTCGGAACCCGGGAAGCATTCAGTACTTC.

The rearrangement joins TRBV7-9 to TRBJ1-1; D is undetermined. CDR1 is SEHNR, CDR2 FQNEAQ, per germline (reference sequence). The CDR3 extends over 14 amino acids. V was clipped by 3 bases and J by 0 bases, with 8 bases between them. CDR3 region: CASSFNGVNTEAFF. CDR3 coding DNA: TGTGCCAGCAGCTTCAACGGGGTGAACACTGAAGCTTTCTTT.

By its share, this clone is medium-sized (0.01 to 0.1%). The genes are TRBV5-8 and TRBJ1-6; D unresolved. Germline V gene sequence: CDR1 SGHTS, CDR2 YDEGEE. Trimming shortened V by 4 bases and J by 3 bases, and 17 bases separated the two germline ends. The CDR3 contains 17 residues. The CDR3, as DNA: TGTGCCAGCAGCCTCGACTTCTTTTACGGCTATAATTCACCCCTCCACTTT. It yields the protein CASSLDFFYGYNSPLHF.

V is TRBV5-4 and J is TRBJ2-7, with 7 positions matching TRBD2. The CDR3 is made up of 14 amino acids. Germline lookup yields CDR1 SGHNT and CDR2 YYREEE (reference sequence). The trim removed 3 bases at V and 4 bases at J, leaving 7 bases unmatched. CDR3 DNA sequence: TGTGCCAGCAGCTCTGTCGGGGGGATTTACGAGCAGTACTTC. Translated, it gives CASSSVGGIYEQYF.

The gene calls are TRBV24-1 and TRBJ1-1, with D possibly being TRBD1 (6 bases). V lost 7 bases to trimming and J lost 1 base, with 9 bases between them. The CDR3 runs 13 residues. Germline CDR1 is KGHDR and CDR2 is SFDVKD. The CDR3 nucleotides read TGTGCCACCAGCATACAGGGGAACACTGAAGCTTTCTTT. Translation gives CATSIQGNTEAFF.

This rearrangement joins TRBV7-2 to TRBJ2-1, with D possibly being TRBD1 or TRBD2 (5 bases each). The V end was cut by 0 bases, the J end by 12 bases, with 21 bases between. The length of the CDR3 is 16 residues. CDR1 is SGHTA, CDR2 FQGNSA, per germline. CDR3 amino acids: CASSLAGTPGGLGQFF. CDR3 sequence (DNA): TGTGCCAGCAGCTTAGCGGGGACCCCAGGTGGGTTAGGGCAGTTCTTC.

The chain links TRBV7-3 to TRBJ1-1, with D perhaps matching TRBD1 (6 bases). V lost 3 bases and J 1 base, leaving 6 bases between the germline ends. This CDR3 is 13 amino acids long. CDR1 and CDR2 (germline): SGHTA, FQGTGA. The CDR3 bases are TGTGCCAGCAGCTTGACAGGGAACACTGAAGCTTTCTTT. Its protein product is CASSLTGNTEAFF.

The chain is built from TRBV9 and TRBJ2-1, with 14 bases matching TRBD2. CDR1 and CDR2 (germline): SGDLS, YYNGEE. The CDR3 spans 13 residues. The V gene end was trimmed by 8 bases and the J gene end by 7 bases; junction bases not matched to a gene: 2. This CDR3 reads CASGTSGGNEQFF. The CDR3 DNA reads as TGTGCCAGTGGGACTAGCGGGGGTAATGAGCAGTTCTTC.

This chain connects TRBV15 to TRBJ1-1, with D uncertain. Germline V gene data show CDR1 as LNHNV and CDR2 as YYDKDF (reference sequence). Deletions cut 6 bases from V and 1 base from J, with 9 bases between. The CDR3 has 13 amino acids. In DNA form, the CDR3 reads TGTGCCACCAGGAGCCAGGCGAACACTGAAGCTTTCTTT. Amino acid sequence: CATRSQANTEAFF.

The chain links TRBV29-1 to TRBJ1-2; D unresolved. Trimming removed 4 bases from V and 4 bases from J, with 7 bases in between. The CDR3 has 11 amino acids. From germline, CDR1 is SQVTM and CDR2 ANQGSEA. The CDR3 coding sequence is TGCAGCGTTGGACCGAGCTATGGCTACACCTTC. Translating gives CSVGPSYGYTF.

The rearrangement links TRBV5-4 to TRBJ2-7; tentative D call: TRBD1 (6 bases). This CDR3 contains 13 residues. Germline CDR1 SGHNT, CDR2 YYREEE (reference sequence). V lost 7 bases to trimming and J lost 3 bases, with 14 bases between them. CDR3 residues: CASSSQGSYEQYF. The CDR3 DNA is TGTGCCAGCTCCTCACAGGGTAGCTACGAGCAGTACTTC.

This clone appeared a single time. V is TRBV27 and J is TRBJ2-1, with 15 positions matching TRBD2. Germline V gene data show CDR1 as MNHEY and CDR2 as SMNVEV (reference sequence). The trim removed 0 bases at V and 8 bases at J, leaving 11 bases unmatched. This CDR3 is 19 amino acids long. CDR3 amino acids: CASSLSYSGLAGGWDEQFF. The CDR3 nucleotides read TGTGCCAGCAGTTTATCCTACTCTGGACTAGCGGGAGGGTGGGATGAGCAGTTCTTC.

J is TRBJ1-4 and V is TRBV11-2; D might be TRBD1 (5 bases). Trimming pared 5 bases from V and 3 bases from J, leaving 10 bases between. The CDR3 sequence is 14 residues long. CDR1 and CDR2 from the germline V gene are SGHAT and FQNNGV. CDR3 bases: TGTGCCAGCAGCGCAGGGTTCTCTAATGAAAAACTGTTTTTT. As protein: CASSAGFSNEKLFF. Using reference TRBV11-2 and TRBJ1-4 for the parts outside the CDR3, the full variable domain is EAGVAQSPRYKIIEKRQSVAFWCNPISGHATLYWYQQILGQGPKLLIQFQNNGVVDDSQLPKDRFSAERLKGVDSTLKIQPAKLEDSAVYLCASSAGFSNEKLFFGSGTQLSVL.